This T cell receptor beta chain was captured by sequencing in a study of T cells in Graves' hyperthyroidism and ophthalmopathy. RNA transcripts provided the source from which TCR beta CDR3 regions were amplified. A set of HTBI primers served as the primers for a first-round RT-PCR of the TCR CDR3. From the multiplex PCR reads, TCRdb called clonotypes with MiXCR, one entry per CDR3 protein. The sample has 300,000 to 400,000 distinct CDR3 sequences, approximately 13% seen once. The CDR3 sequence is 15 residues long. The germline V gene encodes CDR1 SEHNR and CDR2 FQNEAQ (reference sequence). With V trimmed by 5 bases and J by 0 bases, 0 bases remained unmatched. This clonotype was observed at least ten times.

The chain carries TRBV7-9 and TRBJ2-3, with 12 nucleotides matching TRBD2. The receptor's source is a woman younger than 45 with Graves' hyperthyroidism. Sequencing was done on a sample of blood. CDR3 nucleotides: TGTGCCAGCAGCGGGACTAGCGGGAGCACAGATACGCAGTATTTT. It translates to CASSGTSGSTDTQYF.